Listed here are 14 T cell receptor beta chains from one sample, sequenced in a study of blood T cells in healthy people across ages. A second PCR, run for about 7 to 11 cycles, used a sample-barcoded 5' primer plus a J-beta primer mix. MiXCR, run by TCRdb on the 5' RACE reads, gives a single entry per CDR3 protein. This sample has around 620,000 distinct CDR3 sequences, with 27% found just once. What was sequenced was blood. The receptors here all came from a woman aged 70-85 years in good health.

The rearrangement uses TRBV27 and TRBJ1-4; maybe TRBD1 (5 bases). This CDR3 spans 16 amino acids. The ends were cut back, 4 bases at V and 3 bases at J, with 15 bases in the middle. Germline lookup yields CDR1 MNHEY and CDR2 SMNVEV (reference sequence). CDR3 sequence: CASSSLQANPNEKLFF. The CDR3 DNA is TGTGCCAGCAGTTCCTTACAGGCCAATCCTAATGAAAAACTGTTTTTT.

This clonotype was seen a handful of times. Sequence at one end of the junction differs from germline and may be a read error. The gene calls are TRBV7-8 and TRBJ2-5, with 7 positions matching TRBD1. CDR3 length equals 15 residues. In germline, CDR1 is SGHVS, CDR2 FQNEAQ. The chain's CDR3 is CASSLAQGTEITQYF. The DNA of the CDR3 is TGTGCTAGCAGCTTAGCGCAGGGGACAGAGATAACCCAGTACTTC.

The gene calls are TRBV2 and TRBJ2-1, with D perhaps TRBD1 or TRBD2 (5 bases each). With 3 bases removed from V and 0 bases from J, the gap between germline ends came to 12 bases. CDR1 and CDR2 from the germline V gene are SNHLY and FYNNEI. This CDR3 spans 16 amino acids. The DNA of the CDR3 is TGTGCCAGCAGTGACGTCGGGGCCTTCTCCTACAATGAGCAGTTCTTC. Protein product: CASSDVGAFSYNEQFF.

The chain carries TRBV29-1 and TRBJ2-7; D is perhaps TRBD1 (6 bases). The CDR3 runs 11 residues. Per the germline V gene, CDR1 is SQVTM and CDR2 is ANQGSEA. The CDR3 sequence is CSVTGTYEQYF. The CDR3 coding sequence is TGCAGTGTCACAGGGACCTACGAGCAGTACTTC.

The V gene is TRBV11-2, the J gene TRBJ2-7; weak D call: TRBD2 (6 bases). The germline gives CDR1 SGHAT, CDR2 FQNNGV. The CDR3 runs to 14 residues. V lost 1 base to trimming and J lost 2 bases, with 9 bases between them. CDR3 DNA sequence: TGTGCCAGCAGCTTAGTTGGGGGGACCTACGAGCAGTACTTC. Translated, it gives CASSLVGGTYEQYF.

This clonotype was observed a handful of times. The rearrangement links TRBV6-2 or TRBV6-3 to TRBJ2-5; 9 positions match TRBD1. The DNA end is a closer match to TRBJ2-1, so the J assignment may be wrong. The CDR3 has 16 residues. Germline CDR1 reads MNHEY; CDR2 reads SVGEGT. The CDR3 sequence: CASSYSGQGQGDEQFF. CDR3 DNA: TGTGCCAGCAGTTACTCTGGACAGGGGCAAGGCGATGAGCAGTTCTTC.

CDR3 residues: CASSQDFRGSGEAETQYF. In DNA form, the CDR3 reads TGCGCCAGCAGCCAAGATTTTAGAGGGAGCGGGGAGGCGGAGACCCAGTACTTC. This chain joins TRBV4-3 and TRBJ2-5; the match to TRBD2 covers 7 bases. This CDR3 comprises 18 residues. Germline V CDR1 and CDR2: LGHNA, YSLEER. V trimming: 0 bases; J trimming: 5 bases; junction bases outside the gene matches: 15.

J is TRBJ2-3 and V is TRBV5-1; a possible D gene is TRBD2 (6 bases). V dropped 0 bases and J dropped 0 bases, with 11 bases sitting between them. Germline CDR1 is SGHRS and CDR2 is YFSETQ. The CDR3 is made up of 16 amino acids. The CDR3 here is CASSLGGRGSTDTQYF. The CDR3, as DNA: TGCGCCAGCAGCTTGGGGGGCCGGGGGAGCACAGATACGCAGTATTTT. The complete variable domain, with remaining parts taken from reference TRBV5-1 and TRBJ2-3, reads KAGVTQTPRYLIKTRGQQVTLSCSPISGHRSVSWYQQTPGQGLQFLFEYFSETQRNKGNFPGRFSGRQFSNSRSEMNVSTLELGDSALYLCASSLGGRGSTDTQYFGPGTRLTVL.

V gene TRBV24-1 combines with J gene TRBJ2-3, with D unclear. This CDR3 comprises 16 residues. Trimming stripped 0 bases from V and 0 bases from J, with 9 bases between. In germline, CDR1 is KGHDR, CDR2 SFDVKD. Here the CDR3 reads CATSDLKQTSTDTQYF. CDR3 nucleotides: TGTGCCACCAGTGATTTGAAGCAGACTAGCACAGATACGCAGTATTTT.

The chain joins TRBV6-2 or TRBV6-3 to TRBJ1-1, with D perhaps matching TRBD1 (6 bases). V shed 8 bases and J shed 0 bases, with 16 bases lying between them. The CDR3 has 15 amino acids. The germline V gene encodes CDR1 MNHEY and CDR2 SVGEGT. The CDR3 coding sequence is TGTGCCAGCCTGCAGGGGCATACCCTGAACACTGAAGCTTTCTTT. Protein product: CASLQGHTLNTEAFF.

This clonotype turned up a few times. This chain connects TRBV18 to TRBJ2-5; D is possibly TRBD2 (6 bases). The CDR3 spans 16 residues. V lost 1 base to trimming and J lost 0 bases, with 12 bases between them. The V gene's germline CDR1 is KGHSH and CDR2 LQKENI. CDR3 in amino acids: CASSPRTGEYQETQYF. CDR3 in DNA: TGTGCCAGCTCACCACGGACGGGAGAGTACCAAGAGACCCAGTACTTC.

The genes are TRBV11-2 and TRBJ1-6; D is uncertain. CDR3 length: 15 residues. V was shortened by 0 bases and J by 7 bases, with 10 bases between the two germline ends. Germline values: CDR1 SGHAT, CDR2 FQNNGV. As DNA, the CDR3 is TGTGCCAGCAGCTTAGAGGACGCTGGCAATTCACCCCTCCACTTT. Translated, it gives CASSLEDAGNSPLHF.

The chain links TRBV9 to TRBJ1-2; no definite D call. The CDR3 consists of 13 residues. The V end lost 7 bases, the J end lost 5 bases, and 15 bases lay between the germline ends. Per the germline V gene, CDR1 is SGDLS and CDR2 is YYNGEE. In nucleotides, the CDR3 is TGTGCCAGCGCCCCGGGCCACCCTTATGGCTACACCTTC. This translates into CASAPGHPYGYTF.

This clonotype was picked up many times. The genes are TRBV28 and TRBJ2-1, with D maybe TRBD1 (6 bases). In germline, CDR1 is MDHEN, CDR2 SYDVKM. This CDR3 spans 16 amino acids. V lost 8 bases to trimming and J lost 1 base, with 18 bases between them. DNA for the CDR3: TGTGCCAGCGGCCGCTTGGGGGCCCAGTCCTACAATGAGCAGTTCTTC. Protein: CASGRLGAQSYNEQFF. The whole variable domain, remainder taken from reference TRBV28 and TRBJ2-1, is DVKVTQSSRYLVKRTGEKVFLECVQDMDHENMFWYRQDPGLGLRLIYFSYDVKMKEKGDIPEGYSVSREKKERFSLILESASTNQTSMYLCASGRLGAQSYNEQFFGPGTRLTVL.